This T cell receptor (beta chain) was captured by sequencing in a study of T cells in Graves' hyperthyroidism and ophthalmopathy. General study findings and limits: Blood held most thyroid clonotypes expanded above 0.001 frequency.

Amplification of TCR beta CDR3 regions was performed using RNA transcripts as template. The primer set for the first-round RT-PCR of the TCR CDR3 was HTBI. TCRdb independently ran MiXCR on the multiplex PCR reads; one entry per CDR3 protein. The table shows about 380,000 distinct CDR3 sequences, with around an eighth occurring only once. The CDR3 totals 15 residues. Looked up from germline, CDR1 is SGHNT and CDR2 is YENEEA. V was cut by 5 bases and J by 4 bases, with 17 bases left in between. On this clonotype: Its antigen is as yet unknown.

The chain is built from TRBV11-3 and TRBJ1-1; D possibly corresponds to TRBD1 (5 bases). The sequence derives from a man aged 25-40 years with Graves' hyperthyroidism that later progressed to Graves' ophthalmopathy. Sequencing used blood. The chain's CDR3 is CASSPPKGRGTEAFF. In DNA form, the CDR3 reads TGTGCCAGCAGCCCCCCCAAGGGGAGGGGCACTGAAGCTTTCTTT.